These 23 T cell receptor beta chains came from one sample sequenced in a study of T-cell reconstitution after alpha-beta-depleted transplantation in children. Preparing the TCRbeta library involved the use of unique molecular identifiers. TCRdb ran MiXCR on the PCR reads and lists one entry per CDR3 protein. The repertoire holds 120,000 or so distinct CDR3 sequences, with over 9% as singletons. This sample comprised PBMCs from the stem cell graft donor, obtained from the stem cell graft. These receptors were collected from a human donor who donated a stem cell graft to a child with acute lymphoblastic leukemia.

Ten or more counts support this clonotype. The rearrangement joins TRBV5-1 to TRBJ2-7; 7 nucleotides align to TRBD1. The CDR3 loop spans 14 amino acids. Germline V gene lookup returns CDR1 SGHRS and CDR2 YFSETQ. V was pared by 1 base and J by 3 bases, with 4 bases of the junction left unmatched. CDR3 in DNA: TGCGCCAGCAGCTTGAGACAGGGAAACTACGAGCAGTACTTC. This encodes CASSLRQGNYEQYF.

Note on this clonotype: This may be a read error: a much more frequent sequence differs by one nucleotide. The missing conserved phenylalanine or tryptophan at the end of this CDR3 makes a read error likely. V usage is TRBV4-2 and J usage is TRBJ2-7; D may be TRBD1 (5 bases). V was trimmed by 3 bases and J by 0 bases, leaving 12 bases between them. The CDR3 totals 15 residues. In germline, CDR1 is LGHNA, CDR2 YNFKEQ. The CDR3 region has the DNA TGTGCCAGCAGCCAGACCCAGGGAAACTCCTACGAGCAGTACATC. This sequence encodes CASSQTQGNSYEQYI.

This clonotype was seen repeatedly, ten times or more. CDR3 DNA: TGTGCCACCAGCAGAGACAGGGTCGGGGAGCTGTTTTTT. Its translation: CATSRDRVGELFF. The rearrangement uses TRBV15 and TRBJ2-2, with a possible D match to TRBD1 (5 bases). CDR3 length: 13 amino acids. Trimming cost V 0 bases and J 7 bases, with 6 bases left between them. The germline V gene encodes CDR1 LNHNV and CDR2 YYDKDF (reference sequence).

The table lists this clonotype with many counts. The V call is TRBV5-1, the J call TRBJ1-1, with TRBD1 matching 9 bases. The CDR3 sequence is 15 residues long. V lost 2 bases to trimming and J lost 2 bases; unmatched junction nucleotides: 4. Germline V gives CDR1 SGHRS, CDR2 YFSETQ. CDR3 nucleotide sequence: TGCGCCAGCAGCTTCAGTACAGGGGGCAACACTGAAGCTTTCTTT. It specifies CASSFSTGGNTEAFF.

In its sample, this clonotype was seen many times. The J gene is TRBJ2-7, the V gene TRBV20-1; tentatively, D is TRBD1 or TRBD2 (6 bases each). Per germline, CDR1 DFQATT and CDR2 SNEGSKA (reference sequence). V lost 5 bases and J lost 2, with 19 bases in between. This CDR3 has 15 amino acids. The CDR3 nucleotides read TGCAGTGCTCCCAATGATGGGGGCGGGACCTACGAGCAGTACTTC. It is translated as CSAPNDGGGTYEQYF.

This clonotype was observed at least ten times. The V gene is TRBV5-1, the J gene TRBJ2-3; 7 nucleotides match TRBD1. The germline V gene encodes CDR1 SGHRS and CDR2 YFSETQ. V was pared by 2 bases and J by 2 bases, with 14 bases of the junction left unmatched. CDR3 size: 18 residues. The CDR3 loop reads CASSFSPGTVLDTDTQYF. In DNA, the CDR3 is TGCGCCAGCAGCTTCTCCCCCGGGACAGTATTGGACACAGATACGCAGTATTTT.

V is TRBV18 and J is TRBJ2-2; 7 bases align to TRBD1. V lost 3 bases and J lost 1; bases outside the gene matches: 2. Germline V gene data show CDR1 as KGHSH and CDR2 as LQKENI. The CDR3 has 15 amino acids. The CDR3 sequence: CASSPRQGNTGELFF. The CDR3 region has the DNA TGTGCCAGCTCACCGCGACAGGGGAACACCGGGGAGCTGTTTTTT.

The chain carries TRBV5-6 and TRBJ1-2; D might be TRBD1 (6 bases). Germline V gene lookup returns CDR1 SGHDT and CDR2 YYEEEE. This CDR3 region has 15 residues. With 4 bases removed from V and 4 bases from J, the gap between germline ends came to 17 bases. The CDR3 DNA sequence: TGTGCCAGCAGCCTGTTGTCGGGACAAAGCTATGGCTACACCTTC. This codes for CASSLLSGQSYGYTF.

This clonotype occurred many times. This CDR3 is CASTPSGAYNEQFF. The CDR3 DNA reads as TGTGCCAGCACCCCTAGCGGGGCCTACAATGAGCAGTTCTTC. The rearrangement joins TRBV7-9 to TRBJ2-1; 9 bases map to TRBD2. Germline loops: CDR1 SEHNR, CDR2 FQNEAQ (reference sequence). The ends lost 7 bases at V and 2 bases at J; junction bases unmatched: 3. There are 14 residues in the CDR3.

Ten or more counts support this clonotype. The chain's CDR3 is CASGLVIAQETQYF. CDR3 sequence (DNA): TGTGCTAGTGGTTTGGTAATTGCCCAAGAGACCCAGTACTTC. V is TRBV12-5 and J is TRBJ2-5; no clear D. Germline assignment: CDR1 LGHNT and CDR2 FRNRAP. The CDR3 contains 14 residues. V lost 0 bases and J lost 1, with 6 bases in between. Complete variable domain (other parts from reference TRBV12-5 and TRBJ2-5): DARVTQTPRHKVTEMGQEVTMRCQPILGHNTVFWYRQTMMQGLELLAYFRNRAPLDDSGMPKDRFSAEMPDATLATLKIQPSEPRDSAVYFCASGLVIAQETQYFGPGTRLLVL.

The chain recombines TRBV6-5 with TRBJ2-7, with a tentative D call TRBD2 (6 bases). Germline V gene sequence: CDR1 MNHEY, CDR2 SVGAGI. There are 12 residues in the CDR3. Between the trimmed V and J ends, which lost 8 bases and 4 bases, there was a span of 12 bases. CDR3 bases: TGTGCCAGCCAAAGGACTACTTACGAGCAGTACTTC. Its protein product is CASQRTTYEQYF.

This clonotype was counted ten times or more. This sequence joins TRBV18 and TRBJ1-6; D not certain. Germline CDR1 and CDR2: KGHSH and LQKENI. The CDR3 length is 14 residues. Trimming pared 1 base from V and 9 bases from J, leaving 10 bases between. This chain's CDR3 is CASSPLRDFSPLHF. Here the CDR3 DNA reads TGTGCCAGCTCACCACTCCGTGACTTTTCACCCCTCCACTTT.

This clonotype has ten or more counts. The CDR3 loop reads CSVERLANTGELFF. The CDR3 nucleotides read TGCAGCGTTGAAAGGCTTGCGAACACCGGGGAGCTGTTTTTT. This sequence joins TRBV29-1 and TRBJ2-2; D gene ambiguous. Germline CDR1 SQVTM, CDR2 ANQGSEA. The CDR3 sequence is 14 residues long. Trimming removed 2 bases at V and 0 bases at J, with 7 bases between.

This clonotype was counted at least ten times. The V call is TRBV7-2, the J call TRBJ2-3; 15 nucleotides line up with TRBD2. CDR1 and CDR2 from the germline V gene are SGHTA and FQGNSA. The CDR3 runs to 16 residues. The trim removed 5 bases at V and 6 bases at J, leaving 6 bases unmatched. CDR3 in amino acids: CASSMGLAGGSDTQYF. The CDR3 DNA follows: TGTGCCAGCAGCATGGGACTAGCGGGGGGCTCGGATACGCAGTATTTT.

The chain has TRBV30 and TRBJ1-5, with D perhaps matching TRBD1 (6 bases). This CDR3 has 14 amino acids. CDR1 and CDR2 from the germline V gene are GTSNPN and SVGIG (reference sequence). The V end lost 0 bases, the J end lost 2 bases, and 8 bases lay between the germline ends. The CDR3: CAWSVPGGNQPQHF. DNA of the CDR3: TGTGCCTGGAGTGTACCAGGGGGCAATCAGCCCCAGCATTTT.

This clonotype was seen repeatedly, ten times or more. The chain couples TRBV6-5 to TRBJ1-5; weak D call: TRBD1 (5 bases). The V and J ends lost 4 bases and 5 bases respectively, with 12 bases between them. The CDR3 spans 14 residues. Germline V gives CDR1 MNHEY, CDR2 SVGAGI. The CDR3 region is CASSSWGGDQPQHF. For the CDR3, the DNA is TGTGCCAGCAGTTCGTGGGGGGGGGATCAGCCCCAGCATTTT.

Many counts were recorded for this clonotype. The rearrangement uses TRBV5-1 and TRBJ2-7; D call uncertain. There are 14 residues in the CDR3. Trimming removed 1 base at V and 1 base at J, with 9 bases between. Germline CDR1 is SGHRS and CDR2 is YFSETQ. This CDR3 reads CASSLSGLSYEQYF. The CDR3 nucleotides are TGCGCCAGCAGCTTGAGTGGCCTATCCTACGAGCAGTACTTC.

This clonotype was counted at least ten times. V and J are TRBV7-8 and TRBJ1-1; no reliable D call. CDR3 length: 14 amino acids. Trimming stripped 2 bases from V and 0 bases from J, with 7 bases between. Germline assignment: CDR1 SGHVS and CDR2 FQNEAQ. The CDR3 coding sequence is TGTGCCAGCAGCTTATCAGGTTTGAACACTGAAGCTTTCTTT. Its protein product is CASSLSGLNTEAFF.

In its sample, this clonotype was seen many times. The rearrangement links TRBV12-3 or TRBV12-4 to TRBJ2-7, with no clear D. The ends were cut back, 4 bases at V and 2 bases at J, with 3 bases in the middle. This CDR3 is 11 amino acids long. The chain's CDR3 is CASSYTYEQYF. The CDR3 DNA is TGTGCCAGCAGTTATACCTACGAGCAGTACTTC.

This chain joins TRBV7-9 and TRBJ1-5, with 10 bases matching TRBD1. Germline CDR1 reads SEHNR; CDR2 reads FQNEAQ (reference sequence). The CDR3 runs to 14 residues. J lost 7 bases, V lost 4 bases, and 4 bases had no gene match. DNA of the CDR3: TGTGCCAGCAGCTCGACAGGGGGCGGCCAGCCCCAGCATTTT. Its protein product is CASSSTGGGQPQHF.

This clonotype has a count of ten or more. The chain recombines TRBV20-1 with TRBJ1-3; 7 bases are shared with TRBD1. After removal of 6 bases from V and 8 bases from J, the junction contained 13 bases not matched to a gene. The CDR3 runs to 14 residues. CDR1 is DFQATT and CDR2 is SNEGSKA in the germline V gene (reference sequence). The CDR3 reads CSASRGQVGDTIYF. The CDR3, as DNA: TGCAGTGCCTCCCGCGGACAGGTGGGGGACACCATATATTTT.

This clonotype was observed a handful of times. V is TRBV30 and J is TRBJ1-4; 9 bases line up with TRBD1. Trimming removed 4 bases from V and 8 bases from J; junction bases left unmatched: 8. The germline CDR1 and CDR2 sequences are GTSNPN and SVGIG (reference sequence). The CDR3 sequence is 14 residues long. CDR3: CAWTRGTGYEKLFF. Here the CDR3 DNA reads TGTGCCTGGACCCGCGGGACAGGGTACGAAAAACTGTTTTTT.

This clonotype was recorded at least ten times. The chain has TRBV20-1 and TRBJ2-2; 10 bases line up with TRBD1. The germline gives CDR1 DFQATT, CDR2 SNEGSKA (reference sequence). This CDR3 is built from 14 residues. Germline trimming cut 6 bases from V and 1 base from J; bases unmatched to any gene: 2. CDR3 nucleotides: TGCAGTGCCCGGGACAGGGGGAACACCGGGGAGCTGTTTTTT. Translated: CSARDRGNTGELFF.